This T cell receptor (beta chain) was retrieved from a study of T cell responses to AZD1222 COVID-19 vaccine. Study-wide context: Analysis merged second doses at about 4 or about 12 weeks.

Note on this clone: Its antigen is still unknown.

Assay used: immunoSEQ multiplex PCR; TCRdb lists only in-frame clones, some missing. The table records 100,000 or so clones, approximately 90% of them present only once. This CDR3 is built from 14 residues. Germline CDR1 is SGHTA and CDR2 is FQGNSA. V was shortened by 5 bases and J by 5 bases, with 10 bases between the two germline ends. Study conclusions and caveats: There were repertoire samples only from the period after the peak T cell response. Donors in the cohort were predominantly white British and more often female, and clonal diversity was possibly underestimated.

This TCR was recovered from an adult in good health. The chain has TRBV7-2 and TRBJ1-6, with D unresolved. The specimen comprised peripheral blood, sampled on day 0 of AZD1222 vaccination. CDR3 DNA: TGTGCCAGCAGCCGCCCTGGAGATAATTCACCCCTCCACTTT. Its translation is CASSRPGDNSPLHF. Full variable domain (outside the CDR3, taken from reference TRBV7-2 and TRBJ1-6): GAGVSQSPSNKVTEKGKDVELRCDPISGHTALYWYRQSLGQGLEFLIYFQGNSAPDKSGLPSDRFSAERTGGSVSTLTIQRTQQEDSAVYLCASSRPGDNSPLHFGNGTRLTVT.